Presented here are 13 T cell receptor beta chains from one specimen sequenced in a study of T cells in Graves' hyperthyroidism and ophthalmopathy. Amplification of TCR beta CDR3 regions was performed using RNA transcripts as template. In the first-round RT-PCR of the TCR CDR3, the HTBI primer set was used. TCRdb processed the multiplex PCR reads anew with MiXCR; each CDR3 protein has one entry. The sample carries approximately 400,000 distinct CDR3 sequences, 20% to 25% recorded once. Sequences were obtained from blood. The receptors originated from a man between 50 and 59 years old with Graves' hyperthyroidism.

The chain is built from TRBV29-1 and TRBJ2-7; D ambiguous. V was shortened by 1 base and J by 2 bases, with 9 bases between the two germline ends. Germline CDR1 SQVTM, CDR2 ANQGSEA. The CDR3 loop spans 13 amino acids. In DNA, the CDR3 is TGCAGCGTTGAAGGGGGAATCCCCTACGAGCAGTACTTC. Amino acid sequence: CSVEGGIPYEQYF.

This clonotype has a handful of counts. This rearrangement joins TRBV30 to TRBJ2-1; the D is unclear. The CDR3 covers 13 residues. CDR1 is GTSNPN, CDR2 SVGIG, per germline (reference sequence). V was clipped by 4 bases and J by 5 bases, with 12 bases between them. The CDR3 coding sequence is TGTGCCTGGAAAAGGGTTCAAAACAATGAGCAGTTCTTC. Encoded protein: CAWKRVQNNEQFF.

This clonotype was counted ten times or more. CDR3 in amino acids: CASSSEASGIYNEQFF. CDR3 DNA: TGTGCCAGCAGCTCGGAGGCGAGCGGAATCTACAATGAGCAGTTCTTC. This chain links TRBV7-3 with TRBJ2-1; D might be TRBD2 (5 bases). This CDR3 region has 16 residues. The ends were cut back, 4 bases at V and 3 bases at J, with 16 bases in the middle. Germline loops: CDR1 SGHTA, CDR2 FQGTGA. Supplemented by reference TRBV7-3 and TRBJ2-1, the full variable domain reads GAGVSQTPSNKVTEKGKYVELRCDPISGHTALYWYRQSLGQGPEFLIYFQGTGAADDSGLPNDRFFAVRPEGSVSTLKIQRTERGDSAVYLCASSSEASGIYNEQFFGPGTRLTVL.

This clonotype has more than one count but fewer than ten. The chain is built from TRBV20-1 and TRBJ2-1; tentative D call: TRBD2 (5 bases). Between the trimmed V and J ends, which lost 4 bases and 10 bases, there was a span of 17 bases. Germline V CDR1 and CDR2: DFQATT, SNEGSKA (reference sequence). This CDR3 is built from 13 residues. Here the CDR3 reads CSAIRGILSEQFF. In nucleotides, the CDR3 is TGCAGTGCTATTCGGGGAATCCTTAGCGAGCAGTTCTTC.

This clonotype showed up many times. The DNA for the CDR3 is TGTGCCAGCAGGGAACAGGGGGACTACGAGCAGTACTTC. Translated, it gives CASREQGDYEQYF. This chain links TRBV27 with TRBJ2-7; 8 bases map to TRBD1. Germline trimming cut 6 bases from V and 3 bases from J; bases unmatched to any gene: 4. The V gene's germline CDR1 is MNHEY and CDR2 SMNVEV (reference sequence). The CDR3 extends over 13 amino acids.

In its sample, this clonotype was seen many times. The CDR3 sequence is CSARDTLGTSGRALNEQFF. CDR3 nucleotides: TGCAGTGCTAGAGATACACTTGGGACTAGCGGGAGGGCCCTCAATGAGCAGTTCTTC. The V call is TRBV20-1, the J call TRBJ2-1; TRBD2 agrees at 16 bases. The CDR3 extends over 19 amino acids. The trim removed 0 bases at V and 6 bases at J, leaving 11 bases unmatched. From germline, CDR1 is DFQATT and CDR2 SNEGSKA (reference sequence).

The chain has TRBV20-1 and TRBJ2-3; D gene uncertain. The V gene lost 4 bases and the J gene lost 3 bases, with 8 bases spanning the gap. Germline lookup yields CDR1 DFQATT and CDR2 SNEGSKA (reference sequence). The CDR3 spans 12 residues. DNA of the CDR3: TGCAGTGCTATTGAGTCAACAGATACGCAGTATTTT. Translation: CSAIESTDTQYF.

This clonotype appeared many times. The rearrangement links TRBV12-3 or TRBV12-4 to TRBJ2-5; 14 nucleotides match TRBD2. Trimming at V came to 6 bases and at J to 7 bases, leaving 10 bases not matched to a gene. The CDR3 runs to 16 residues. CDR3 residues: CASSSQGTSGRGTQYF. As DNA, the CDR3 is TGTGCCAGCAGCTCCCAAGGGACTAGCGGGAGAGGGACCCAGTACTTC.

V and J are TRBV18 and TRBJ2-7; D unclear. Trimming stripped 1 base from V and 6 bases from J, with 13 bases between. Germline CDR1 KGHSH, CDR2 LQKENI. The CDR3 extends over 14 amino acids. The CDR3, as DNA: TGTGCCAGCTCACCACTGATAGCCTGGGGCGAGCAGTACTTC. Amino acid sequence: CASSPLIAWGEQYF.

At least ten counts were recorded for this clonotype. The chain employs TRBV27 and TRBJ2-5; 10 bases agree with TRBD2. The J segment lost 1 base and the V segment lost 5 bases, leaving 10 bases of the junction unmatched. The CDR3 covers 17 residues. The germline gives CDR1 MNHEY, CDR2 SMNVEV (reference sequence). CDR3 protein: CASSQAPLAGPQETQYF. The CDR3 nucleotides read TGTGCCAGCAGTCAAGCCCCACTAGCGGGACCCCAAGAGACCCAGTACTTC.

This sequence joins TRBV4-1 and TRBJ1-4, with 11 nucleotides matching TRBD1. Germline V gene lookup returns CDR1 MGHRA and CDR2 YSYEKL. This CDR3 region has 17 residues. With V trimmed by 2 bases and J by 4 bases, 6 bases remained unmatched. CDR3 in DNA: TGCGCCAGCAGCCAATATTCGGGGACAGGGGGTAATGAAAAACTGTTTTTT. This sequence encodes CASSQYSGTGGNEKLFF.

This clonotype was recorded many times. This chain joins TRBV12-3 or TRBV12-4 and TRBJ2-7; D unresolved. Trimming took 1 base from V and 3 from J, leaving 10 bases between them. The CDR3 runs to 14 residues. In nucleotides, the CDR3 is TGTGCCAGCAGTTTAGAGGGTTCCTTCTACGAGCAGTACTTC. Translation: CASSLEGSFYEQYF.

The chain joins TRBV7-9 to TRBJ2-1; the D is unclear. The CDR3 is made up of 15 amino acids. CDR1 is SEHNR and CDR2 is FQNEAQ in the germline V gene (reference sequence). Trimming took off 1 base at V and 4 bases at J, with 11 bases between the two ends. For the CDR3, the DNA is TGTGCCAGCAGCTTAGGATGGAAGGTTTACAATGAGCAGTTCTTC. It codes for CASSLGWKVYNEQFF.